This T cell receptor (beta chain) came from a study of blood T cell repertoires in COVID-19. Looking at the study overall: COVID-19 samples collected from the United States, Italy and Spain covered acute and convalescent phases. T cells, B-cell-depleted T cells, or PBMCs supplied cDNA or gDNA.

Looked up from germline, CDR1 is SNHLY and CDR2 is FYNNEI. V was shortened by 7 bases and J by 15 bases, with 19 bases between the two germline ends. This CDR3 has 12 amino acids. The sample holds a few counts of this clone. In the original workflow: Estimated nucleated cell counts came from reference gene primer amplification. Here immunoSEQ multiplex PCR was the method, and the copy in TCRdb shows in-frame clones only, minus some. V and J calls and clone size are copied from that table; D and trimming were computed from the DNA. The repertoire holds fewer than 200,000 clones, with roughly 81% as singletons.

Specimen: peripheral blood. The chain carries TRBV2 and TRBJ2-1, with D possibly TRBD2 on 6 matching bases. The clonotype originates from a man in his forties with acute or convalescent COVID-19. The DNA for the CDR3 is TGTGCCAGCAACTTAGAGACGGGCGGGGCGTTCTTC. This sequence encodes CASNLETGGAFF.